This T cell receptor beta chain was obtained from a study of blood T cell repertoires in COVID-19. Study-wide background: Italy, Spain and the United States were the sources of the convalescent and acute COVID-19 samples.

Source study methods: Counts of nucleated cells, estimated from reference gene primer amplification, were obtained. Generated by immunoSEQ multiplex PCR, the TCRdb table keeps only in-frame clones and is missing some. The V and J calls and clone size were taken over from that table, and D and trimming were inferred from the DNA. The table has about 500,000 clones, about 89% seen once. Germline V lookup: CDR1 SGHNT, CDR2 YYREEE (reference sequence). The CDR3 runs 16 residues. Trimming took 0 bases from V and 0 from J; bases not matched to a gene: 1. Specimen: peripheral blood. This TCR came from a woman between 50 and 59 years old with COVID-19, enrolled during active disease. V gene TRBV5-4 combines with J gene TRBJ2-5, with 11 bases that match TRBD2. This CDR3 is CASSLGLAGYQETQYF. In DNA form, the CDR3 reads TGTGCCAGCAGCTTGGGACTAGCGGGGTACCAAGAGACCCAGTACTTC.